One sample yielded the 30 T cell receptor beta chains listed below, sequenced in a study of low-dose radiotherapy and immunotherapy resistance in tumors (dated by TCRdb to between 2020 and 2023). The sample's time point label, in plain terms: before trial treatment. Sequenced using an Illumina MiniSeq. To make first-strand cDNA, Superscript III was used along with a set of TRAV- and TRBV-specific primers so that both the TCRalpha and TCRbeta chains were covered. A roughly 21-cycle PCR with Phusion amplified the TCRs, pairing a constant-region primer with the adapter that was attached to the V primers. TCRdb took the public reads, trimmed them with fastp at Q25, ran MiXCR for clone calling and kept in-frame beta chains. A single entry per CDR3 protein holds the most common genes and DNA from its merged rows. This sample comprises about 89,000 distinct CDR3 sequences, 9% to 9.5% of them detected only once. The biggest ten clones account for around 0.96% of the sample.

The material was PBMCs, obtained before treatment. The receptors here all came from a male donor with prostate cancer.

This clonotype was seen ten or more times. V and J are TRBV6-2 or TRBV6-3 and TRBJ2-3; a possible D gene is TRBD2 (6 bases). The CDR3 has 17 residues. The V end lost 2 bases, the J end lost 4 bases, and 19 bases lay between the germline ends. CDR1 and CDR2 from the germline V gene are MNHEY and SVGEGT. CDR3 in amino acids: CASSYTGRTSRSDTQYF. CDR3 nucleotides: TGTGCCAGCAGTTACACCGGGAGAACTAGTCGTTCAGATACGCAGTATTTT.

Note on this clonotype: Given a far larger clone just one base away, this is likely a sequencing read error. The V gene is TRBV5-1, the J gene TRBJ2-4; 13 positions agree with TRBD2. In germline, CDR1 is SGHRS, CDR2 YFSETQ. The CDR3 extends over 17 amino acids. The V and J ends lost 4 bases and 13 bases, in that order; junction bases with no gene match: 17. CDR3 residues: CASSGGLAGANYNEQYF. The DNA for the CDR3 is TGCGCCAGCAGCGGCGGACTAGCGGGAGCGAACTACAATGAGCAGTACTTC. Filled out from reference TRBV5-1 and TRBJ2-4, the complete variable domain reads KAGVTQTPRYLIKTRGQQVTLSCSPISGHRSVSWYQQTPGQGLQFLFEYFSETQRNKGNFPGRFSGRQFSNSRSEMNVSTLELGDSALYLCASSGGLAGANYNEQYFGAGTRLSVL.

This clonotype was seen ten or more times. The V gene is TRBV6-2 or TRBV6-3, the J gene TRBJ2-7; D may be TRBD1 (6 bases). Trimming removed 10 bases at V and 0 bases at J, with 10 bases between. Germline V gives CDR1 MNHEY, CDR2 SVGEGT. The CDR3 runs 12 residues. The CDR3 reads CATGQNSYEQYF. CDR3 nucleotides: TGTGCCACCGGACAGAACTCCTACGAGCAGTACTTC.

This chain joins TRBV28 and TRBJ2-7, with D possibly matching TRBD1 (6 bases). Trimming removed 6 bases from V and 4 bases from J, with 19 bases in between. The CDR3 loop spans 15 amino acids. Germline-derived CDR1 and CDR2 are MDHEN and SYDVKM. CDR3 region: CASSPSAAGTYEQYF. The CDR3 nucleotides are TGTGCCAGCAGCCCATCGGCGGCAGGGACATACGAGCAGTACTTC.

This clonotype was recorded many times. The CDR3 spells CASSLSGGPDGYTF. The CDR3 nucleotides read TGTGCCAGCAGCTTAAGTGGGGGCCCAGATGGCTACACCTTC. The chain has TRBV7-3 and TRBJ1-2, with D possibly TRBD1 on 6 matching bases. CDR1 is SGHTA and CDR2 is FQGTGA in the germline V gene. The CDR3 loop spans 14 amino acids. V gave up 1 base and J gave up 6 bases, with 12 bases separating them.

This clonotype was observed at least ten times. The rearrangement links TRBV29-1 to TRBJ2-1; 8 bases fit TRBD2. The CDR3 length is 13 residues. Germline CDR1 reads SQVTM; CDR2 reads ANQGSEA. V was clipped by 7 bases and J by 12 bases; unmatched bases: 14. The CDR3 region has the DNA TGCAGCGGTGACGCCTCGAGCGGGAGTGGGCAGTTCTTC. The encoded protein is CSGDASSGSGQFF.

This clonotype was counted many times. The gene calls are TRBV12-3 or TRBV12-4 and TRBJ2-2; D gene uncertain. CDR3 length: 14 amino acids. Trimming cost V 1 base and J 7 bases, with 10 bases left between them. CDR3 nucleotides: TGTGCCAGCAGTTTAGGGGGTTACGACGGGGAGCTGTTTTTT. Amino acids: CASSLGGYDGELFF.

This clonotype was counted between two and nine times. This rearrangement joins TRBV4-2 to TRBJ2-7; 9 bases map to TRBD1. Germline V gives CDR1 LGHNA, CDR2 YNFKEQ. Trimming cost V 4 bases and J 0 bases; bases outside gene matches: 4. The CDR3 contains 15 residues. The CDR3 region is CASSREGQGSYEQYF. The CDR3 DNA reads as TGTGCCAGCAGCCGTGAGGGACAGGGCTCCTACGAGCAGTACTTC.

This clonotype was seen ten or more times. The chain joins TRBV19 to TRBJ1-5; 8 positions agree with TRBD1. The CDR3 sequence is 15 residues long. Germline V gives CDR1 LNHDA, CDR2 SQIVND (reference sequence). Germline trimming cut 7 bases from V and 4 bases from J; bases unmatched to any gene: 9. This chain's CDR3 is CASTDGQGRNQPQHF. The CDR3 nucleotides are TGTGCCAGTACCGACGGACAGGGCAGGAATCAGCCCCAGCATTTT.

Ten or more counts support this clonotype. The chain links TRBV7-9 to TRBJ2-2; D perhaps matches TRBD1 (5 bases). This CDR3 has 13 residues. V was trimmed by 5 bases and J by 5 bases, leaving 9 bases between them. Per the germline V gene, CDR1 is SEHNR and CDR2 is FQNEAQ (reference sequence). The DNA for the CDR3 is TGTGCCAGCAGCCCATCAGGGACCGGGGAGCTGTTTTTT. Translation: CASSPSGTGELFF.

This clonotype was picked up many times. The CDR3 is CSARQAISNQPQHF. The CDR3, as DNA: TGCAGTGCGCGGCAGGCGATTAGCAATCAGCCCCAGCATTTT. The V call is TRBV20-1, the J call TRBJ1-5; unclear D gene. CDR3 length: 14 amino acids. Between the trimmed V and J ends, which lost 6 bases and 0 bases, there was a span of 12 bases. From germline, CDR1 is DFQATT and CDR2 SNEGSKA (reference sequence).

This clonotype was counted many times. The chain carries TRBV18 and TRBJ2-7; the match to TRBD2 covers 8 bases. Trimming removed 0 bases from V and 6 bases from J; junction bases left unmatched: 4. This CDR3 is 14 amino acids long. CDR1 is KGHSH and CDR2 is LQKENI in the germline V gene. CDR3 in DNA: TGTGCCAGCTCACCACCGAGCGGGAGAGCCGAGCAGTACTTC. It specifies CASSPPSGRAEQYF.

This chain links TRBV5-1 with TRBJ2-2; possible D gene TRBD1, 6 bases. V lost 5 bases and J lost 4, with 12 bases in between. The CDR3 has 14 residues. CDR1 and CDR2 from the germline V gene are SGHRS and YFSETQ. The CDR3 spells CASSADSFTGELFF. The CDR3 DNA is TGCGCCAGCAGTGCGGACAGTTTCACCGGGGAGCTGTTTTTT.

This clonotype was counted many times. The CDR3 loop reads CASSPLGLYSNQPQHF. CDR3 DNA: TGTGCCAGCAGCCCCCTCGGGCTATATAGCAATCAGCCCCAGCATTTT. The chain carries TRBV28 and TRBJ1-5; no definite D call. Germline V gene sequence: CDR1 MDHEN, CDR2 SYDVKM. V lost 6 bases, J lost 0 bases, and 15 bases lay in between. This CDR3 has 16 amino acids.

This clonotype was recorded at least ten times. The chain couples TRBV28 to TRBJ1-1; D perhaps matches TRBD1 (5 bases). V dropped 5 bases and J dropped 0 bases, with 10 bases sitting between them. This CDR3 has 14 amino acids. Per germline, CDR1 MDHEN and CDR2 SYDVKM. The CDR3 sequence is CASSPATVNTEAFF. The CDR3 nucleotides read TGTGCCAGCAGTCCCGCGACAGTGAACACTGAAGCTTTCTTT.

This clonotype was recorded many times. The V call is TRBV16, the J call TRBJ1-5; unclear D gene. The CDR3 is 15 amino acids. Trimming left V 0 bases short and J 3 bases short, with 9 bases between. From germline, CDR1 is KGHSY and CDR2 FQNENV. CDR3 protein: CASSQSRSDNQPQHF. The DNA for the CDR3 is TGTGCCAGCAGCCAATCTCGAAGTGACAATCAGCCCCAGCATTTT.

There are many counts of this clonotype. One end of the junction does not line up with germline, which may come from a read error. This chain joins TRBV5-3 and TRBJ2-5, with D perhaps TRBD2 (6 bases). TRBV5-3 counts as an open reading frame of uncertain function. The CDR3 covers 14 residues. CDR3 nucleotides: TGTGCCAGCAGCTTGGGTAGCGGTGCCGAGACCCAGTACTTC. It codes for CASSLGSGAETQYF.

The sample holds many counts of this clonotype. The chain joins TRBV28 to TRBJ2-1; D unclear. The V gene lost 7 bases and the J gene lost 5 bases, with 12 bases spanning the gap. The CDR3 sequence is 13 residues long. Germline loops: CDR1 MDHEN, CDR2 SYDVKM. CDR3 nucleotides: TGTGCCAGCACCCTCGGCGTGGACAATGAGCAGTTCTTC. This encodes CASTLGVDNEQFF.

This clonotype was seen many times. This sequence joins TRBV20-1 and TRBJ2-1, with 15 bases fitting TRBD2. This CDR3 region has 18 residues. V lost 6 bases to trimming and J lost 2 bases; unmatched junction nucleotides: 11. From germline, CDR1 is DFQATT and CDR2 SNEGSKA (reference sequence). The CDR3 DNA sequence: TGCAGTGCCCATCCGGGACTAGCGGGAGGTGGGACCTACAATGAGCAGTTCTTC. Protein sequence: CSAHPGLAGGGTYNEQFF.

This clonotype was observed many times. The chain uses TRBV9 and TRBJ2-3; D unresolved. Germline assignment: CDR1 SGDLS and CDR2 YYNGEE. V gave up 1 base and J gave up 1 base, with 7 bases separating them. The CDR3 sequence is 14 residues long. Here the CDR3 DNA reads TGTGCCAGCAGCGTATTTGATGGCACAGATACGCAGTATTTT. Translated, it gives CASSVFDGTDTQYF.

This clonotype appeared many times. V gene TRBV24-1 combines with J gene TRBJ2-5; D not resolved. V dropped 3 bases and J dropped 1 base, with 8 bases sitting between them. CDR1 and CDR2 from the germline V gene are KGHDR and SFDVKD. There are 14 residues in the CDR3. The CDR3 coding sequence is TGTGCCACCAGTGATCCCGGACCCCAAGAGACCCAGTACTTC. Its translation: CATSDPGPQETQYF.

This clonotype showed up many times. The chain recombines TRBV20-1 with TRBJ1-3; D unresolved. From germline, CDR1 is DFQATT and CDR2 SNEGSKA (reference sequence). The CDR3 is 12 amino acids. V lost 6 bases, J lost 2 bases, and 8 bases lay in between. CDR3 bases: TGCAGTGCAATAATCCCTGGAAACACCATATATTTT. Encoded protein: CSAIIPGNTIYF.

The table lists this clonotype with many counts. The gene calls are TRBV7-7 and TRBJ2-1; D gene ambiguous. V was clipped by 2 bases and J by 9 bases, with 8 bases between them. The CDR3 length is 12 residues. Per the germline V gene, CDR1 is SSHAT and CDR2 is FNYEAQ (reference sequence). CDR3: CASSLPLGEQFF. As DNA, the CDR3 is TGTGCCAGCAGCTTACCACTCGGTGAGCAGTTCTTC.

This clonotype was counted at least ten times. The chain uses TRBV6-2 or TRBV6-3 and TRBJ2-1; tentatively, D is TRBD2 (6 bases). The CDR3 sequence is 15 residues long. Germline CDR1 is MNHEY and CDR2 is SVGEGT. Trimming took 4 bases from V and 3 from J, leaving 13 bases between them. As DNA, the CDR3 is TGTGCCAGCAGTTCGAGAGGGACTGACTACAATGAGCAGTTCTTC. Its protein product is CASSSRGTDYNEQFF.

With regard to this clonotype: This likely stems from a read error, as it lies one base from a far larger clone. Likely a read error: the CDR3 ends without its conserved phenylalanine or tryptophan. The rearrangement uses TRBV6-8 and TRBJ2-1; D is ambiguous. Trimming stripped 8 bases from V and 9 bases from J, with 17 bases between. Germline-derived CDR1 and CDR2 are MNHGY and SAAAGT. This CDR3 spans 13 amino acids. CDR3 nucleotide sequence: TGTGCCAGCCACAATCCAGGCTATTTTGAGCAGTTCATC. Protein product: CASHNPGYFEQFI.

The sample holds many counts of this clonotype. The chain joins TRBV6-2 or TRBV6-3 to TRBJ1-5; D perhaps matches TRBD1 (5 bases). The V gene lost 4 bases and the J gene lost 4 bases, with 11 bases spanning the gap. The CDR3 is 14 residues long. CDR1 MNHEY and CDR2 SVGEGT come from the germline V gene. The CDR3 spells CASSWLGGNQPQHF. Written as DNA, the CDR3 is TGTGCCAGCAGTTGGCTGGGGGGGAATCAGCCCCAGCATTTT.

This clonotype was detected many times. V and J are TRBV27 and TRBJ2-1, with 9 bases lining up with TRBD1. This CDR3 region has 15 residues. Trimming at V came to 2 bases and at J to 6 bases, leaving 5 bases not matched to a gene. Germline V gene lookup returns CDR1 MNHEY and CDR2 SMNVEV (reference sequence). CDR3 sequence reads: CASSLMGQGGNEQFF. CDR3 coding DNA: TGTGCCAGCAGTTTAATGGGACAGGGTGGCAATGAGCAGTTCTTC.

This clonotype was counted many times. V is TRBV28 and J is TRBJ1-5; D perhaps matches TRBD1 (6 bases). Germline CDR1 and CDR2: MDHEN and SYDVKM. Trimming cost V 6 bases and J 0 bases, with 12 bases left between them. This CDR3 comprises 15 residues. The CDR3 loop reads CASRSTGASNQPQHF. CDR3 bases: TGTGCCAGCAGGTCGACAGGCGCTAGCAATCAGCCCCAGCATTTT.

This clonotype was counted at least ten times. The rearrangement joins TRBV25-1 to TRBJ2-1; D possibly uses TRBD1 or TRBD2 (5 bases each). This CDR3 comprises 15 residues. Trimming cost V 4 bases and J 1 base, with 11 bases left between them. CDR1 and CDR2 (germline): MGHDK, SYGVNS. Written as DNA, the CDR3 is TGTGCCAGCAGTGTCCTTGGGGGTTCCTACAATGAGCAGTTCTTC. Amino acid sequence: CASSVLGGSYNEQFF.

This clonotype occurred many times. The gene calls are TRBV6-5 and TRBJ2-2; 9 bases map to TRBD2. J was trimmed by 7 bases and V by 6 bases; bases with no gene match: 9. CDR1 and CDR2 from the germline V gene are MNHEY and SVGAGI. The CDR3 sequence is 15 residues long. The CDR3 here is CASSTSSGRYGELFF. CDR3 bases: TGTGCCAGCAGCACAAGTAGCGGGAGATACGGGGAGCTGTTTTTT.